The subject of this entry is one TCR beta chain. These data come from a study of T cell repertoires in cytomegalovirus infection. This CDR3 has 15 amino acids. Trimming took 6 bases from V and 5 from J; bases not matched to a gene: 6. The germline V gene encodes CDR1 SGHVS and CDR2 FQNEAQ. From the reads, TCRdb called clonotypes with MiXCR, one entry per CDR3 protein. Altogether hundreds of thousands of distinct CDR3 sequences are present, roughly 15% being singletons, with the ten largest covering around 11%. The chain is built from TRBV7-8 and TRBJ2-7, with 14 bases lining up with TRBD2. The sample was PBMCs. The source of this sequence is a human donor in good health (CMV status not recorded). Some clones in this sample may be carry-over from other donors' samples. DNA of the CDR3: TGTGCCAGCAGACCTGGGACTAGCGGGGGCCACGAGCAGTACTTC. It is translated as CASRPGTSGGHEQYF.